This T cell receptor (beta chain) came from a study of cytomegalovirus exposure and HLA in healthy donors. General observations from the study: According to a later analysis, most TCR beta chains associated with CMV appeared HLA-restricted.

This CDR3 has 16 amino acids. V was clipped by 2 bases and J by 3 bases, with 16 bases between them. CDR1 and CDR2 (germline): SGHTA, FQGNSA. Comment on this clone: Its specificity is unknown.

The PCR had 60 Vbeta and 13 Jbeta primers. Sequencing was performed with immunoSEQ multiplex PCR; in TCRdb, only in-frame clones are kept and a portion is missing. The sample's table shows 100,000 to 150,000 clones. This receptor was obtained from a young man in good health and CMV-seronegative. Sequences were obtained from PBMCs. V is TRBV7-2 and J is TRBJ1-2; a possible D gene is TRBD1 (5 bases). DNA of the CDR3: TGTGCCAGCAGCTTAAAGGTGGCATCCAGGGACTATGGCTACACCTTC. Its protein is CASSLKVASRDYGYTF.